Presented here are 13 T cell receptor beta chains from one specimen sequenced in a study of blood T cell repertoires in COVID-19. The table came from immunoSEQ multiplex PCR; TCRdb's copy has only in-frame clones and leaves some out. The sample includes about 170,000 clones, about 90% of them seen just once. Specimen: peripheral blood. The receptors were gathered from a man in his thirties or forties with COVID-19, enrolled during active disease.

V gene TRBV11-2 combines with J gene TRBJ1-1; weak D call: TRBD1 (6 bases). From germline, CDR1 is SGHAT and CDR2 FQNNGV. This CDR3 is built from 16 residues. Trimming cost V 5 bases and J 0 bases, with 16 bases left between them. CDR3 nucleotides: TGTGCCAGCAGCAATAGGGGGGGTCCCATGAACACTGAAGCTTTCTTT. Residues: CASSNRGGPMNTEAFF.

The chain uses TRBV2 and TRBJ1-1, with 11 nucleotides matching TRBD1. The junction had 6 bases not matched to a gene; V was cut back by 7 bases and J by 5 bases. CDR1 and CDR2 (germline): SNHLY, FYNNEI. The CDR3 spans 14 residues. The DNA for the CDR3 is TGTGCCAGCATTTCGGGACAGGGGGGGACTGAAGCTTTCTTT. Protein product: CASISGQGGTEAFF.

The chain combines TRBV21-1 with TRBJ1-2; no DNA check was done on the table's D call, TRBD1. TRBV21-1 represents a pseudogene. The CDR3 extends over 12 amino acids. The CDR3 DNA sequence: TGTGCCAGCAGGGGGCTGCTGTTTGGCTACACCTTC. Residues: CASRGLLFGYTF.

This rearrangement joins TRBV10-3 to TRBJ1-1; D perhaps matches TRBD1 (6 bases). The V end lost 2 bases, the J end lost 2 bases, and 12 bases lay between the germline ends. Germline CDR1 ENHRY, CDR2 SYGVKD. This CDR3 has 15 residues. This CDR3 reads CAISEGSGDNTEAFF. The CDR3 DNA sequence: TGTGCCATCAGTGAGGGGTCAGGGGATAACACTGAAGCTTTCTTT.

This clone was recorded only once. The rearrangement links TRBV7-2 to TRBJ1-5; weak D call: TRBD1 (5 bases). This CDR3 is built from 13 residues. The germline CDR1 and CDR2 sequences are SGHTA and FQGNSA. The V end lost 2 bases, the J end lost 9 bases, and 11 bases lay between the germline ends. The CDR3 reads CASSLPGGWPQHF. The CDR3 DNA reads as TGTGCCAGCAGCTTACCGGGGGGGTGGCCCCAGCATTTT.

This chain connects TRBV14 to TRBJ2-3; TRBD2 matches at 9 bases. Germline CDR1 SGHDN, CDR2 FVKESK. This CDR3 comprises 16 residues. Trimming cost V 4 bases and J 1 base; bases outside gene matches: 6. The CDR3 here is CASSLQRGVGTDTQYF. CDR3 coding DNA: TGTGCCAGCAGCCTTCAGCGGGGGGTTGGCACAGATACGCAGTATTTT.

The gene calls are TRBV6-5 and TRBJ1-1; 7 bases map to TRBD1. Germline assignment: CDR1 MNHEY and CDR2 SVGAGI. The CDR3 consists of 14 residues. With 7 bases clipped from V and 8 bases from J, the junction kept 13 bases outside the gene matches. For the CDR3, the DNA is TGTGCCAGCACCCAACGACAGGGTCTCGGGGAAGCTTTCTTT. Translation gives CASTQRQGLGEAFF.

J is TRBJ2-3 and V is TRBV7-9; D remains unclear. CDR1 and CDR2 (germline): SEHNR, FQNEAQ (reference sequence). The CDR3 runs 16 residues. Between the trimmed V and J ends, which lost 5 bases and 0 bases, there was a span of 15 bases. The CDR3 nucleotides are TGTGCCAGCAGCGATAAGGCCGGGTATAGCACAGATACGCAGTATTTT. This gives the protein CASSDKAGYSTDTQYF.

The chain has TRBV11-2 and TRBJ2-5; no definite D call. The germline V gene encodes CDR1 SGHAT and CDR2 FQNNGV. CDR3 size: 11 residues. V lost 5 bases to trimming and J lost 3 bases, with 4 bases between them. CDR3: CASSLKETQYF. Here the CDR3 DNA reads TGTGCCAGCAGCCTAAAAGAGACCCAGTACTTC.

The CDR3 DNA reads TGTGCCAGCAGTTATCCACAGGGGGCGAACACTGAAGCTTTCTTT. This sequence encodes CASSYPQGANTEAFF. This chain connects TRBV6-6 to TRBJ1-1; TRBD1 matches 9 bases. The CDR3 covers 15 residues. Germline CDR1 is MNHNY and CDR2 is SVGAGI (reference sequence). Germline trimming cut 3 bases from V and 1 base from J; bases unmatched to any gene: 3.

The chain couples TRBV18 to TRBJ1-2; 10 positions match TRBD1. After removal of 8 bases from V and 3 bases from J, the junction contained 6 bases not matched to a gene. The CDR3 extends over 14 amino acids. Germline V lookup: CDR1 KGHSH, CDR2 LQKENI. CDR3 amino acids: CASHFGTGDYGYTF. Written as DNA, the CDR3 is TGTGCCAGCCACTTCGGGACAGGGGACTATGGCTACACCTTC.

The chain couples TRBV7-8 to TRBJ2-5; TRBD1 agrees at 7 bases. The CDR3 is made up of 15 amino acids. CDR1 and CDR2 (germline): SGHVS, FQNEAQ. V gave up 5 bases and J gave up 1 base; unmatched junction bases: 7. The DNA of the CDR3 is TGTGCCAGCAGCGCTTGGACAGGAGCCCAAGAGACCCAGTACTTC. Encoded protein: CASSAWTGAQETQYF. The whole variable domain, remainder taken from reference TRBV7-8 and TRBJ2-5, is GAGVSQSPRYKVAKRGQDVALRCDPISGHVSLFWYQQALGQGPEFLTYFQNEAQLDKSGLPSDRFFAERPEGSVSTLKIQRTQQEDSAVYLCASSAWTGAQETQYFGPGTRLLVL.

The V gene is TRBV24-1, the J gene TRBJ1-5; 9 bases align to TRBD1. J lost 7 bases, V lost 4 bases, and 7 bases had no gene match. Germline V gene data show CDR1 as KGHDR and CDR2 as SFDVKD. The CDR3 totals 15 residues. As DNA, the CDR3 is TGTGCCACCAGTGACCCGGGACAGGGATTACAGCCCCAGCATTTT. Residues: CATSDPGQGLQPQHF.